These 14 T cell receptor beta chains came from one sample sequenced in a study of T cell responses to AZD1222 COVID-19 vaccine. Using immunoSEQ multiplex PCR, the repertoire was profiled, and TCRdb retains in-frame clones only, with some absent. The sample consists of tens of thousands of clones, roughly 89% of them appearing once. The input for sequencing was peripheral blood, taken 28 days after the second AZD1222 dose. The receptors originated from an adult who received the AZD1222 COVID-19 vaccine.

The chain has TRBV6-5 and TRBJ1-6; 9 bases agree with TRBD1. V gave up 6 bases and J gave up 7 bases; unmatched junction bases: 7. CDR1 is MNHEY, CDR2 SVGAGI, per germline. This CDR3 region has 15 residues. CDR3 nucleotides: TGTGCCAGCAGCCCACCGGGACAGGGAAATTCACCCCTCCACTTT. Translating it yields CASSPPGQGNSPLHF.

This clone was observed once. The chain is built from TRBV24-1 and TRBJ1-4, with 8 bases fitting TRBD1. Germline V gene data show CDR1 as KGHDR and CDR2 as SFDVKD. J lost 4 bases, V lost 9 bases, and 3 bases had no gene match. CDR3 size: 13 residues. DNA for the CDR3: TGTGCCACCTCGGACAGGGTTAATGAAAAACTGTTTTTT. Protein sequence: CATSDRVNEKLFF.

The CDR3 bases are TGTGCCAGCAGTTACCGGGAGGGAACGTATGGCTACACCTTC. This gives the protein CASSYREGTYGYTF. The chain links TRBV6-6 to TRBJ1-2; no definite D call. The germline V gene encodes CDR1 MNHNY and CDR2 SVGAGI (reference sequence). V gave up 2 bases and J gave up 5 bases, with 12 bases separating them. The CDR3 consists of 14 residues.

This chain links TRBV7-2 with TRBJ1-1; D gene ambiguous. In germline, CDR1 is SGHTA, CDR2 FQGNSA. This CDR3 region has 13 residues. Trimming removed 4 bases at V and 2 bases at J, with 8 bases between. DNA for the CDR3: TGTGCCAGCAGCTCCCTACTAAACACTGAAGCTTTCTTT. Amino acid sequence: CASSSLLNTEAFF.

This rearrangement joins TRBV18 to TRBJ2-7, with D unclear. With 2 bases removed from V and 3 bases from J, the gap between germline ends came to 8 bases. Per germline, CDR1 KGHSH and CDR2 LQKENI. CDR3 size: 13 residues. The CDR3 reads CASSPVRGYEQYF. DNA of the CDR3: TGTGCCAGCTCACCAGTTCGAGGCTACGAGCAGTACTTC.

The J gene is TRBJ1-2, the V gene TRBV28, with 8 bases identical to TRBD1. Trimming took 3 bases from V and 1 from J; bases not matched to a gene: 7. Germline assignment: CDR1 MDHEN and CDR2 SYDVKM. This CDR3 has 16 amino acids. CDR3 DNA sequence: TGTGCCAGCAGTTTTTCGCGGACAGGGAGTAACTATGGCTACACCTTC. As protein: CASSFSRTGSNYGYTF.

V is TRBV19 and J is TRBJ2-2, with 7 bases that match TRBD2. The V segment lost 3 bases and the J segment 4 bases; nucleotides outside the gene matches: 2. Germline-derived CDR1 and CDR2 are LNHDA and SQIVND (reference sequence). The length of the CDR3 is 14 residues. CDR3 amino acids: CASSMKRGTGELFF. CDR3 sequence (DNA): TGTGCCAGTAGTATGAAGCGGGGCACCGGGGAGCTGTTTTTT.

The chain uses TRBV7-9 and TRBJ1-3; tentative D call: TRBD1 (5 bases). The CDR3 length is 17 residues. Germline CDR1 SEHNR, CDR2 FQNEAQ (reference sequence). V was pared by 5 bases and J by 1 base, with 18 bases between. CDR3 amino acids: CASSARGSHRSGNTIYF. CDR3 sequence (DNA): TGTGCCAGCAGCGCTCGGGGCAGTCATAGGTCTGGAAACACCATATATTTT.

The rearrangement joins TRBV7-9 to TRBJ1-1, with D perhaps matching TRBD1 (5 bases). Trimming took off 5 bases at V and 6 bases at J, with 13 bases between the two ends. The CDR3 has 13 residues. The germline gives CDR1 SEHNR, CDR2 FQNEAQ (reference sequence). The CDR3 region is CASSQRGIAEAFF. The CDR3 nucleotides read TGTGCCAGCAGCCAAAGGGGTATCGCTGAAGCTTTCTTT.

The V and J genes are TRBV6-5 and TRBJ1-2, with 9 bases aligning to TRBD1. The V gene's germline CDR1 is MNHEY and CDR2 SVGAGI. This CDR3 spans 14 amino acids. V shed 6 bases, J shed 4 bases, and the junction held 6 bases outside the gene matches. The CDR3, as DNA: TGTGCCAGCAGGAAGCCGGGACAGGGCTATGGCTACACCTTC. Translating gives CASRKPGQGYGYTF.

The rearrangement uses TRBV5-1 and TRBJ2-1, with 9 bases that match TRBD2. CDR3 length equals 15 residues. CDR1 SGHRS and CDR2 YFSETQ come from the germline V gene. The junction had 3 bases not matched to a gene; V was cut back by 0 bases and J by 5 bases. CDR3 nucleotide sequence: TGCGCCAGCAGCTTGGTACTAGCGGGCAACAATGAGCAGTTCTTC. Its protein is CASSLVLAGNNEQFF.

The gene calls are TRBV19 and TRBJ2-1; the D gene is possibly TRBD1 (6 bases). The germline CDR1 and CDR2 sequences are LNHDA and SQIVND (reference sequence). The CDR3 has 13 amino acids. V lost 7 bases and J lost 3, with 10 bases in between. CDR3 region: CASIPDSYNEQFF. CDR3 in DNA: TGTGCCAGTATTCCGGACAGCTACAATGAGCAGTTCTTC.

The chain's CDR3 is CASSVEGTLRGYNEQFF. CDR3 nucleotide sequence: TGTGCCAGCAGCGTAGAAGGGACTCTGCGGGGCTACAATGAGCAGTTCTTC. This chain joins TRBV9 and TRBJ2-1; TRBD2 is a possible D gene (6 bases). CDR3 length equals 17 residues. The V end lost 0 bases, the J end lost 3 bases, and 16 bases lay between the germline ends. CDR1 is SGDLS, CDR2 YYNGEE, per germline.

The CDR3 bases are TGTGCCAGCAGCTTAGGTCGGATGGATAATTCACCCCTCCACTTT. This encodes CASSLGRMDNSPLHF. The chain has TRBV7-2 and TRBJ1-6; D not certain. V was shortened by 1 base and J by 5 bases, with 9 bases between the two germline ends. CDR1 is SGHTA and CDR2 is FQGNSA in the germline V gene. CDR3 length: 15 residues.